The table lists the clone carrying this T cell receptor (beta chain) with a few counts. V lost 8 bases, J lost 7 bases, and 14 bases lay in between. The CDR3 is 13 amino acids. Per the germline V gene, CDR1 is ENHRY and CDR2 is SYGVKD. These data come from a study of CD8+ T cells in alopecia areata. Turning to the study itself: Tofacitinib dosing lasted 6 to 18 months, which was then followed by 6 months off drug.

In each case, RNA was isolated and then reverse transcribed into cDNA as the sequencing template. Produced via immunoSEQ multiplex PCR; TCRdb's table is partial and in-frame only. The sample lists 120,000 or so clones; about 57% were seen once. The receptor's source is a human donor with alopecia areata. The chain recombines TRBV10-3 with TRBJ1-4; D is ambiguous. The sequencing here drew on CD4+ T cells sorted from blood, taken at week 0. Here the CDR3 DNA reads TGTGCCATCGGGGAGGGTAGTGGTGAAAAACTGTTTTTT. Protein product: CAIGEGSGEKLFF.